The 7 T cell receptor beta chains below come from one sample, sequenced in a study of cytomegalovirus exposure and HLA in healthy donors. Repertoires were generated with immunoSEQ multiplex PCR, while TCRdb's copy carries only in-frame clones and drops some. The sample lists 130,000 to 150,000 clones, approximately 85% occurring once. Sequenced: PBMCs. The receptors derive from a woman aged 25 to 45 in good health and CMV-seronegative.

The chain is built from TRBV5-1 and TRBJ1-1, with 7 bases identical to TRBD1. The V gene's germline CDR1 is SGHRS and CDR2 YFSETQ. The CDR3 has 14 residues. The ends lost 4 bases at V and 6 bases at J; junction bases unmatched: 9. CDR3 loop: CASSVTGLDAEAFF. The CDR3 DNA is TGCGCCAGCAGCGTGACAGGGTTAGACGCTGAAGCTTTCTTT.

The V gene is TRBV18, the J gene TRBJ1-1; TRBD1 matches at 7 bases. J lost 4 bases, V lost 2 bases, and 4 bases had no gene match. The germline gives CDR1 KGHSH, CDR2 LQKENI. This CDR3 spans 14 amino acids. In nucleotides, the CDR3 is TGTGCCAGCTCACCAAGGGACAGAACCACTGAAGCTTTCTTT. Translation: CASSPRDRTTEAFF. Using reference TRBV18 and TRBJ1-1 for the parts outside the CDR3, the full variable domain is NAGVMQNPRHLVRRRGQEARLRCSPMKGHSHVYWYRQLPEEGLKFMVYLQKENIIDESGMPKERFSAEFPKEGPSILRIQQVVRGDSAAYFCASSPRDRTTEAFFGQGTRLTVV.

The genes are TRBV10-1 and TRBJ2-1; maybe TRBD1 (6 bases). The CDR3 runs 12 residues. V was pared by 2 bases and J by 11 bases, with 10 bases between. Germline CDR1 is WNHNN and CDR2 is SYGVQD (reference sequence). The CDR3 sequence is CASSETRDKQFF. The CDR3 DNA reads TGCGCCAGCAGTGAGACCCGGGACAAGCAGTTCTTC.

The V call is TRBV4-2, the J call TRBJ2-1; no reliable D call. The CDR3 loop spans 14 amino acids. The germline CDR1 and CDR2 sequences are LGHNA and YNFKEQ. V lost 4 bases and J 3 bases, leaving 10 bases between the germline ends. CDR3 amino acids: CASSPNGVYNEQFF. The CDR3, as DNA: TGTGCCAGCAGCCCGAACGGAGTCTACAATGAGCAGTTCTTC.

The rearrangement uses TRBV7-3 and TRBJ1-1; TRBD1 agrees at 9 bases. The CDR3 is 14 residues long. Looked up from germline, CDR1 is SGHTA and CDR2 is FQGTGA. The V gene end was trimmed by 2 bases and the J gene end by 11 bases; junction bases not matched to a gene: 9. The CDR3 loop reads CASSLGYRGLEAFF. The CDR3 DNA reads as TGTGCCAGCAGCTTAGGATACAGGGGGCTTGAGGCTTTCTTT.

The chain uses TRBV6-5 and TRBJ1-5; D is unresolved. CDR1 is MNHEY, CDR2 SVGAGI, per germline. The germline V and J ends were trimmed by 2 bases and 7 bases, with 9 bases remaining between them. The CDR3 length is 13 residues. Here the CDR3 DNA reads TGTGCCAGCAGTTACGAGTCCGTGCAGCCCCAGCATTTT. It yields the protein CASSYESVQPQHF.

This chain uses TRBV7-9 with TRBJ2-7; 7 nucleotides match TRBD1. Looked up from germline, CDR1 is SEHNR and CDR2 is FQNEAQ (reference sequence). V lost 0 bases to trimming and J lost 3 bases; unmatched junction nucleotides: 8. There are 16 residues in the CDR3. The CDR3, as DNA: TGTGCCAGCAGCTTAGCAGGTGTCCAGGGGGACTACGAGCAGTACTTC. Translated: CASSLAGVQGDYEQYF. Full variable domain (outside the CDR3, taken from reference TRBV7-9 and TRBJ2-7): DTGVSQNPRHKITKRGQNVTFRCDPISEHNRLYWYRQTLGQGPEFLTYFQNEAQLEKSRLLSDRFSAERPKGSFSTLEIQRTEQGDSAMYLCASSLAGVQGDYEQYFGPGTRLTVT.